A single sample gave rise to the 13 T cell receptor beta chains below, sequenced in a study of T cell responses to AZD1222 COVID-19 vaccine. Using immunoSEQ multiplex PCR, the repertoire was profiled, and TCRdb retains in-frame clones only, with some absent. The sample includes around 130,000 clones, approximately 83% of them seen just once. The material sequenced was peripheral blood, taken on day 0 of AZD1222 vaccination. These receptors were taken from an adult in good health.

The chain is built from TRBV6-5 and TRBJ2-3; D call uncertain. Germline V gene data show CDR1 as MNHEY and CDR2 as SVGAGI. V dropped 6 bases and J dropped 2 bases, with 12 bases sitting between them. The length of the CDR3 is 14 residues. Here the CDR3 reads CASRKRMTTDTQYF. The CDR3 region has the DNA TGTGCCAGCAGAAAGAGGATGACCACAGATACGCAGTATTTT.

This clone was detected once. The chain is built from TRBV5-5 and TRBJ2-5, with a weak D call TRBD1 (6 bases). CDR3 size: 15 residues. V shed 2 bases and J shed 2 bases, with 13 bases lying between them. Germline lookup yields CDR1 SGHKS and CDR2 YYEKEE (reference sequence). In DNA, the CDR3 is TGTGCCAGCAGCTTTGCACCGGGACAACAAGAGACCCAGTACTTC. It specifies CASSFAPGQQETQYF.

The chain combines TRBV6-5 with TRBJ2-2; no firm D call. Germline V gene sequence: CDR1 MNHEY, CDR2 SVGAGI. This CDR3 contains 13 residues. Trimming removed 0 bases from V and 9 bases from J, with 8 bases in between. The CDR3 here is CASSYSSRRELFF. DNA for the CDR3: TGTGCCAGCAGTTACTCTTCTCGCCGGGAGCTGTTTTTT.

The V gene is TRBV11-2, the J gene TRBJ2-7; unclear D gene. The CDR3 consists of 12 residues. V was trimmed by 5 bases and J by 7 bases, leaving 12 bases between them. Germline CDR1 is SGHAT and CDR2 is FQNNGV. CDR3 region: CASSPILREQYF. The CDR3 DNA is TGTGCCAGCAGCCCCATATTGAGAGAGCAGTACTTC.

The V gene is TRBV15, the J gene TRBJ1-1, with D unclear. Germline lookup yields CDR1 LNHNV and CDR2 YYDKDF (reference sequence). The V gene lost 0 bases and the J gene lost 6 bases, with 5 bases spanning the gap. The CDR3 consists of 12 residues. The CDR3 loop is CATSRDRAEAFF. CDR3 nucleotides: TGTGCCACCAGCAGAGACAGAGCTGAAGCTTTCTTT.

This clone was observed a handful of times. The genes are TRBV9 and TRBJ1-4; 9 bases align to TRBD1. The V gene end was trimmed by 4 bases and the J gene end by 3 bases; junction bases not matched to a gene: 7. The CDR3 length is 16 residues. From germline, CDR1 is SGDLS and CDR2 YYNGEE. CDR3 loop: CASSTGQGLPNEKLFF. CDR3 DNA: TGTGCCAGCAGCACTGGACAGGGGCTACCTAATGAAAAACTGTTTTTT.

The CDR3 region is CASSLAGKNIQYF. CDR3 nucleotides: TGTGCCAGCAGCTTAGCCGGTAAAAACATTCAGTACTTC. The gene calls are TRBV11-3 and TRBJ2-4, with D hard to call. Trimming shortened V by 1 base and J by 4 bases, and 5 bases separated the two germline ends. This CDR3 spans 13 amino acids. Germline-derived CDR1 and CDR2 are SGHNT and YENEEA. Filled out from reference TRBV11-3 and TRBJ2-4, the complete variable domain reads EAGVVQSPRYKIIEKKQPVAFWCNPISGHNTLYWYLQNLGQGPELLIRYENEEAVDDSQLPKDRFSAERLKGVDSTLKIQPAELGDSAVYLCASSLAGKNIQYFGAGTRLSVL.

This clone was observed once. The rearrangement links TRBV14 to TRBJ1-1, with 9 bases lining up with TRBD1. The CDR3 is 15 residues long. Germline V lookup: CDR1 SGHDN, CDR2 FVKESK. With 4 bases clipped from V and 6 bases from J, the junction kept 9 bases outside the gene matches. The CDR3: CASSLSGTGKAEAFF. The CDR3 DNA is TGTGCCAGCAGCCTTTCCGGGACAGGGAAGGCTGAAGCTTTCTTT.

CDR3 protein: CASSLAGVETQYF. CDR3 nucleotide sequence: TGTGCCAGCAGCTTAGCGGGAGTGGAGACCCAGTACTTC. The rearrangement links TRBV7-2 to TRBJ2-5; D is perhaps TRBD2 (5 bases). Trimming removed 0 bases at V and 5 bases at J, with 7 bases between. The CDR3 is made up of 13 amino acids. Per the germline V gene, CDR1 is SGHTA and CDR2 is FQGNSA.

This chain uses TRBV7-2 with TRBJ1-4, with D hard to call. Trimming removed 5 bases at V and 5 bases at J, with 9 bases between. The CDR3 spans 13 residues. Germline assignment: CDR1 SGHTA and CDR2 FQGNSA. CDR3 amino acids: CASSQRNNEKLFF. The CDR3 DNA reads as TGTGCCAGCAGCCAGCGAAACAATGAAAAACTGTTTTTT.

The rearrangement links TRBV5-6 to TRBJ1-5, with TRBD1 matching 8 bases. Germline CDR1 is SGHDT and CDR2 is YYEEEE. The trim removed 4 bases at V and 5 bases at J, leaving 5 bases unmatched. This CDR3 has 14 amino acids. Written as DNA, the CDR3 is TGTGCCAGCAGCGATGGGACAGGCTATCAGCCCCAGCATTTT. It codes for CASSDGTGYQPQHF.

V usage is TRBV12-3 or TRBV12-4 and J usage is TRBJ2-7; D is tentatively TRBD1 or TRBD2 (6 bases each). Trimming shortened V by 3 bases and J by 2 bases, and 8 bases separated the two germline ends. CDR3 length: 13 residues. In nucleotides, the CDR3 is TGTGCCAGCAGTTTGGGGGGCCCCTACGAGCAGTACTTC. As protein: CASSLGGPYEQYF.

V gene TRBV11-3 combines with J gene TRBJ1-1; possibly TRBD1 for D (5 bases). CDR3 length: 13 residues. The V end was cut by 3 bases, the J end by 6 bases, with 11 bases between. CDR1 and CDR2 from the germline V gene are SGHNT and YENEEA. The CDR3: CASSFRRDAEAFF. The CDR3 DNA sequence: TGTGCCAGCAGCTTCAGAAGGGACGCTGAAGCTTTCTTT. Based on the CDR3 plus reference TRBV11-3 and TRBJ1-1, the full variable domain is EAGVVQSPRYKIIEKKQPVAFWCNPISGHNTLYWYLQNLGQGPELLIRYENEEAVDDSQLPKDRFSAERLKGVDSTLKIQPAELGDSAVYLCASSFRRDAEAFFGQGTRLTVV.